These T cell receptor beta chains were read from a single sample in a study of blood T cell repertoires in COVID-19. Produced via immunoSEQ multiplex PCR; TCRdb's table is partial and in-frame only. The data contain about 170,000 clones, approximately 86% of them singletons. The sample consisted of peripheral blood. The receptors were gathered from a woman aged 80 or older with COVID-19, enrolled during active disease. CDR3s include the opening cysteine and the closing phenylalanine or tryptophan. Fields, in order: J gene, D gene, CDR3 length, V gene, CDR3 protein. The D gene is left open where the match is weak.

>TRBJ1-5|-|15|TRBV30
CAWTGGARSNQPQHF
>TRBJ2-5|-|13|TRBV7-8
CASSLLGVGTQYF
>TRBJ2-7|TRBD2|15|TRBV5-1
CASSPTSGSSYEQYF
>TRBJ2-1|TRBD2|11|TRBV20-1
CSASGDLAGVF
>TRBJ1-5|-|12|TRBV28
CASRSPDQPQHF
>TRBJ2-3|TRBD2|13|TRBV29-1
CSAPGLSTDTQYF
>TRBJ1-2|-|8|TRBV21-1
CAGQGNTF
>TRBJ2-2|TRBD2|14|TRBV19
CASGRRGDTGELFF
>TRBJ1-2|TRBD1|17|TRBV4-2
CASSQTDRGPSNYGYTF
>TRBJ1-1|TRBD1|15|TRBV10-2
CASRDRANLNTEAFF
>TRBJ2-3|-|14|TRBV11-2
CASSPGLGGDTQYF
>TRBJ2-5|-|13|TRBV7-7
CASSLQGPSTQYF
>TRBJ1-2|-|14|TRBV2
CASSGMEQLYGYTF
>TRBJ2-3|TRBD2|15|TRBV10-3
CAISVGGRAGDTQYF
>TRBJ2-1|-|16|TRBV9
CASSSRGGLGHNEQFF
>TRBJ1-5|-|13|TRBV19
CASSMADFTPQHF
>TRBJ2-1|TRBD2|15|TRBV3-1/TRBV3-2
CASPTQRGDDNEQFF
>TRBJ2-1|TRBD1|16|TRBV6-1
CASSGRQGASYNEQFF
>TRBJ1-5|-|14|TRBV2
CASSRGALGQPQHF
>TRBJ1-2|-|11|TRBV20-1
CSGGGGYGYTF
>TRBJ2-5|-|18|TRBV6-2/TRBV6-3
CASSYGQRRVAGWETQYF
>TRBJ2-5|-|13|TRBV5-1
CASSYRQKETQYF
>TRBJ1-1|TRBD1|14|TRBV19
CASSWDRGHEEAFF
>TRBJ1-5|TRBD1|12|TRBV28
CASRSGGQPQHF
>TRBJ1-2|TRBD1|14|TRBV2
CATGQGALDYGYTF
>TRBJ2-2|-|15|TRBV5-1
CASSLVGGNTGELFF
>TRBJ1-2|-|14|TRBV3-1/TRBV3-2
CASSLSAVLGGYTF
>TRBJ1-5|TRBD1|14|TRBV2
CASSERTGAQPQHF
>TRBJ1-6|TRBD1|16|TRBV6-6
CASSPPGQGNSAPLHF
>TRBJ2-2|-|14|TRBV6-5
CASTGGGGTGELFF
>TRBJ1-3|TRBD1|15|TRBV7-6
CASSLTGGSGNTIYF
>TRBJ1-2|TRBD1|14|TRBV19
CASSSDRGGYGYTF
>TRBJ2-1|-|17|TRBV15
CATSRDRASVTVHEQFF
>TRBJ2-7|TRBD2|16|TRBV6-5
CASSYSTRGGIYEQYF
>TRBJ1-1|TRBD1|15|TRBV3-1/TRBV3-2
CASSQDRAYIVEAFF
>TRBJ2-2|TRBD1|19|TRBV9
CASSVALFGWDRNTGELFF
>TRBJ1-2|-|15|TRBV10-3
CAISEESGVGYGYTF
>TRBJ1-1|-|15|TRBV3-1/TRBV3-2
CASSQEGGKNTEAFF
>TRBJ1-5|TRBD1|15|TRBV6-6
CASRPTGASNQPQHF
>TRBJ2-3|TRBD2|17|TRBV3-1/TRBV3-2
CASSQSRLAGLGDTQYF
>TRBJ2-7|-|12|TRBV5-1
CASRMEDYEQYF
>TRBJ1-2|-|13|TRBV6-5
CASSYNPDYGYTF
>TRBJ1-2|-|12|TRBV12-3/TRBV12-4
CASSEEFYGYTF
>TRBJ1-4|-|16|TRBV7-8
CASSQRLTGSNEKLFF
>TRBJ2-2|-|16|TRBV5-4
CASSLGGTGNPGELFF
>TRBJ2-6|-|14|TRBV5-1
CASSLGGGANVLTF
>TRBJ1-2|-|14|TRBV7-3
CASSGGDSNYGYTF
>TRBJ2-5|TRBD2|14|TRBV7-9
CASSLAGLAAAQYF
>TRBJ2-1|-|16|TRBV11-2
CASSLAFSLDPNEQFF
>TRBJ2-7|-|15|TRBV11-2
CASSFGISVAYEQYF
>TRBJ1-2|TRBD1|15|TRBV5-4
CASSFSQGGFYGYTF
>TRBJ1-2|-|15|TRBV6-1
CASSEGRSMDYGYTF
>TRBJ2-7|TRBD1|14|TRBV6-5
CASSYQGGPYEQYF
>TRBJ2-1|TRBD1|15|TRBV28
CASTLGTGPYNEQFF
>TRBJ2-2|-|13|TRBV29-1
CSGGTANTGELFF
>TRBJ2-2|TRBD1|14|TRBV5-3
CARRDRVGTGELFF
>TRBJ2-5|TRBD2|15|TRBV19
CASSIGEGGRETQYF
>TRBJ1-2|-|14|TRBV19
CASSIDVGNYGYTF
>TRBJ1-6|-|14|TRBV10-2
CASRVTDYNSPLHF
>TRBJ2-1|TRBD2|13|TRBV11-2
CASRGLEGHEQFF